This TCR beta chain was recorded in a study of cytomegalovirus exposure and HLA in healthy donors. Overall study context: Earlier sequencing of 150 million to 200 million T cells yielded 100 million to 120 million unique TCR beta sequences.

Findings and limits, study-wide: The authors later found most CMV-associated TCR beta chains appeared HLA-restricted. The investigators catalogued 150 to 200 TCR beta chains as cytomegalovirus-associated. Analysis performed later found around 15,000 TCR beta sequences associated with HLA alleles at 0.05 false discovery rate.

To note about this clone: Its antigen is undetermined.

With V trimmed by 5 bases and J by 6 bases, 5 bases remained unmatched. CDR1 is MNHNS and CDR2 is SASEGT in the germline V gene. This CDR3 is 13 amino acids long. PCR amplification relied on 60 Vbeta primers (plus 13 Jbeta primers). Assay used: immunoSEQ multiplex PCR; TCRdb lists only in-frame clones, some missing. The table has 150,000 to 200,000 clones, 75% seen once. Sequencing was carried out using PBMCs. The source is a woman between 45 and 65 years old in good health and CMV-seropositive. The chain is built from TRBV6-1 and TRBJ2-7, with TRBD2 matching over 9 bases. DNA of the CDR3: TGTGCCAGCAGTATAGCGGGGGAAACCGAGCAGTACTTC. Translation: CASSIAGETEQYF.